This TCR beta chain was recovered during a study of OX40 agonist ivuxolimab in advanced cancers. Study context: Of the participants, approximately 36% had some prior anti-PD-1, anti-PD-L1 or anti-CTLA-4 therapy, which was allowed.

Method: immunoSEQ multiplex PCR; TCRdb's copy keeps in-frame clones and lacks some. The profile covers about 67,000 clones, with roughly 85% appearing a single time and approximately 2% taken by the ten largest. The sequences come from CD4+ or CD8+ T cells sorted from blood, collected in a trial of the OX40 agonist ivuxolimab. This sequence was found in an adult with an advanced solid tumor such as melanoma, head and neck, liver or kidney cancer.

Here the CDR3 reads CASSWLAGAQETDTQYF. The CDR3 bases are TGTGCCAGCAGTTGGCTAGCGGGGGCCCAAGAGACAGATACGCAGTATTTT. This chain links TRBV27 with TRBJ2-3, with 10 bases fitting TRBD2. The junction had 10 bases not matched to a gene; V was cut back by 4 bases and J by 3 bases. The germline CDR1 and CDR2 sequences are MNHEY and SMNVEV (reference sequence). The CDR3 is 17 residues long.